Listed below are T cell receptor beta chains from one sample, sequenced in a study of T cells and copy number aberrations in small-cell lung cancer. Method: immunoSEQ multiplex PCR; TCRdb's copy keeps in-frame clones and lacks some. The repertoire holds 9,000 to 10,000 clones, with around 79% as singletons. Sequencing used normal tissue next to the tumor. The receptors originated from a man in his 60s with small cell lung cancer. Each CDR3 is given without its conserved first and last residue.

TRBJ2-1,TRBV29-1,SFRENREQF
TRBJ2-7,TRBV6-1,ASNGYDRLSYEQY
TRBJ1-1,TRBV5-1,ASSLGWGDTEAF
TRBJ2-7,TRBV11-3,ASSLETSFYEQY
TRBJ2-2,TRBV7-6,ASSPQGSGTGELF
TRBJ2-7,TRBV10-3,VISPTPGNEQY
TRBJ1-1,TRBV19,ASSIGFRVTEAF
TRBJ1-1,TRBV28,ASRPDGTEAF
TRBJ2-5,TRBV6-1,ASNPGWSSETQY
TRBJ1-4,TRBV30,AWSVGGAGEKLF
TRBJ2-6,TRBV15,AAGHYDSGANVLT
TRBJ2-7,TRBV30,AWRSTGGYEQY
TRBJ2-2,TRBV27,ASSPQVSGVTGELF
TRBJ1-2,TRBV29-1,SVSRGT
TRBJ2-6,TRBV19,ASSALISGANVLT
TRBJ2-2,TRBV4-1,ASSLRAQGASGELF
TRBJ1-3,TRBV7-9,ASRPEDRNTIY
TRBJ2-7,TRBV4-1,ASSRGQGADEQY
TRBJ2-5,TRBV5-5,ASSLVLGTEQETQY
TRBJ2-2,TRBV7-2,ASSLWWRNTGELF
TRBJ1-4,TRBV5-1,ASSLGTGNEKLF
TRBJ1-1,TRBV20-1,SASTDTEAF
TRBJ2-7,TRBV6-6,ASSSVHGGAGEQY
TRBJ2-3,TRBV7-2,ASSLAGTRWADTQY